Below are 17 T cell receptor beta chains sequenced from a single sample in a study of human T cells and chemical hapten exposure. TCRdb redid the calling of the RACE reads with MiXCR, one entry per CDR3 protein. Of under 450,000 distinct CDR3 sequences listed, about 6.3% are singletons. Specified time point: patch test 2, 6 weeks after DPC sensitization. Treatment defined: therapeutic diphenylcyclopropenone sensitization with weekly scalp DPC. Material: whole blood, obtained in connection with sensitization to the hapten diphenylcyclopropenone (DPC). The receptors derive from a woman aged 18-35 years with alopecia areata. Some clones in this sample may be carry-over from other donors' samples.

As for this clonotype: Sequence at one end of the junction differs from germline and may be a read error. This chain connects TRBV7-8 to TRBJ2-1; the match to TRBD2 covers 8 bases. Germline CDR1 SGHVS, CDR2 FQNEAQ. CDR3 length equals 18 residues. The CDR3 reads CASSPALGAGVPYNERFF. The DNA for the CDR3 is TGTGCCAGCAGCCCCGCCCTGGGAGCGGGGGTCCCATACAATGAGCGGTTCTTC.

This clonotype was seen repeatedly, ten times or more. This chain joins TRBV9 and TRBJ1-1; 7 nucleotides line up with TRBD1. The V gene's germline CDR1 is SGDLS and CDR2 YYNGEE. The V and J ends lost 4 bases and 0 bases, in that order; junction bases with no gene match: 6. This CDR3 has 15 residues. The CDR3 loop reads CASSPYRGMNTEAFF. In DNA, the CDR3 is TGTGCCAGCAGCCCGTACAGGGGCATGAACACTGAAGCTTTCTTT. The full variable domain, with the rest looked up from reference TRBV9 and TRBJ1-1, is DSGVTQTPKHLITATGQRVTLRCSPRSGDLSVYWYQQSLDQGLQFLIQYYNGEERAKGNILERFSAQQFPDLHSELNLSSLELGDSALYFCASSPYRGMNTEAFFGQGTRLTVV.

The rearrangement joins TRBV20-1 to TRBJ2-3; D unresolved. The CDR3 contains 14 residues. The V and J ends lost 2 bases and 3 bases respectively, with 12 bases between them. Germline CDR1 and CDR2: DFQATT and SNEGSKA (reference sequence). CDR3 region: CSARSPSRTDTQYF. Written as DNA, the CDR3 is TGCAGTGCTAGATCCCCTTCCAGGACAGATACGCAGTATTTT.

This clonotype was seen only a few times. The rearrangement links TRBV9 to TRBJ2-6, with a tentative D call TRBD1 (5 bases). CDR3 size: 15 residues. V lost 2 bases to trimming and J lost 3 bases, with 9 bases between them. CDR1 and CDR2 (germline): SGDLS, YYNGEE. CDR3 in DNA: TGTGCCAGCAGCGTGCAGGGAAGTGGGGCCAACGTCCTGACTTTC. Its translation is CASSVQGSGANVLTF.

The gene calls are TRBV9 and TRBJ2-3; 16 positions match TRBD2. Germline V lookup: CDR1 SGDLS, CDR2 YYNGEE. This CDR3 region has 18 residues. Trimming cost V 1 base and J 5 bases; bases outside gene matches: 7. For the CDR3, the DNA is TGTGCCAGCAGCGTAACTCCGGGACTAGCGGGGGGGCAAGATACGCAGTATTTT. Amino acid sequence: CASSVTPGLAGGQDTQYF.

The chain has TRBV5-6 and TRBJ2-3, with D possibly TRBD2 on 7 matching bases. The CDR3 runs to 14 residues. V lost 1 base and J lost 6, with 12 bases in between. Germline V gives CDR1 SGHDT, CDR2 YYEEEE. The DNA of the CDR3 is TGTGCCAGCAGCTTGCGGGGGGCCGGGGATACGCAGTATTTT. Translated: CASSLRGAGDTQYF. The complete variable domain, with remaining parts taken from reference TRBV5-6 and TRBJ2-3, reads DAGVTQSPTHLIKTRGQQVTLRCSPKSGHDTVSWYQQALGQGPQFIFQYYEEEERQRGNFPDRFSGHQFPNYSSELNVNALLLGDSALYLCASSLRGAGDTQYFGPGTRLTVL.

This sequence joins TRBV11-1 and TRBJ2-3; D uncertain. CDR1 and CDR2 (germline): SGHAT, FQDESV (reference sequence). Trimming shortened V by 5 bases and J by 0 bases, and 9 bases separated the two germline ends. The CDR3 length is 14 residues. CDR3 residues: CASSLDESTDTQYF. In DNA, the CDR3 is TGTGCCAGCAGCCTTGACGAAAGCACAGATACGCAGTATTTT.

The chain has TRBV5-1 and TRBJ2-5, with 7 bases identical to TRBD2. The CDR3 totals 15 residues. Trimming removed 4 bases from V and 0 bases from J; junction bases left unmatched: 6. From germline, CDR1 is SGHRS and CDR2 YFSETQ. Written as DNA, the CDR3 is TGCGCCAGCAGCCAAGGAGGACTAGACCAAGAGACCCAGTACTTC. This gives the protein CASSQGGLDQETQYF.

This chain links TRBV27 with TRBJ2-7; D ambiguous. The CDR3 length is 14 residues. Deletions cut 0 bases from V and 6 bases from J, with 12 bases between. Germline CDR1 reads MNHEY; CDR2 reads SMNVEV (reference sequence). DNA for the CDR3: TGTGCCAGCAGTTTATCAGCCGGGTTCGGCGAGCAGTACTTC. Protein sequence: CASSLSAGFGEQYF.

The table lists this clonotype with a few counts. This chain links TRBV11-3 with TRBJ2-1; perhaps D is TRBD1 or TRBD2 (7 bases each). V was clipped by 6 bases and J by 6 bases, with 18 bases between them. Looked up from germline, CDR1 is SGHNT and CDR2 is YENEEA. The CDR3 extends over 15 amino acids. The CDR3 bases are TGTGCCAGCAGTCCACGGGGGAGGGACAGCAATGAGCAGTTCTTC. This sequence encodes CASSPRGRDSNEQFF.

The CDR3 loop is CSVTLAGGTDTQYF. The CDR3 DNA reads as TGCAGTGTTACGCTAGCGGGGGGCACAGATACGCAGTATTTT. The chain carries TRBV20-1 and TRBJ2-3; TRBD2 agrees at 10 bases. With V trimmed by 7 bases and J by 1 base, 5 bases remained unmatched. Per germline, CDR1 DFQATT and CDR2 SNEGSKA (reference sequence). There are 14 residues in the CDR3.

This clonotype showed up many times. The chain joins TRBV6-6 to TRBJ1-3; the D gene is possibly TRBD1 (6 bases). In germline, CDR1 is MNHNY, CDR2 SVGAGI (reference sequence). This CDR3 is 16 amino acids long. V was cut by 2 bases and J by 3 bases, with 14 bases left in between. The CDR3 DNA reads as TGTGCCAGCAGTTACACCTTAACAGGGAGTGGAAACACCATATATTTT. This sequence encodes CASSYTLTGSGNTIYF.

This chain connects TRBV7-9 to TRBJ2-3; 8 nucleotides agree with TRBD2. Unmatched junction bases numbered 4, after V lost 1 base and J lost 10 bases. The CDR3 sequence is 13 residues long. Germline V gene lookup returns CDR1 SEHNR and CDR2 FQNEAQ (reference sequence). The CDR3 is CASSLEAGVAQYF. DNA for the CDR3: TGTGCCAGCAGCTTAGAAGCGGGGGTTGCGCAGTATTTT.

This clonotype was counted at least ten times. This chain links TRBV29-1 with TRBJ2-7; 9 bases fit TRBD1. Germline V gene lookup returns CDR1 SQVTM and CDR2 ANQGSEA. J gave up 3 bases and V 3 bases, and 3 bases lay outside the gene matches. The CDR3 is 13 amino acids. CDR3 sequence: CSVETGGLYEQYF. In nucleotides, the CDR3 is TGCAGCGTTGAGACAGGGGGTCTCTACGAGCAGTACTTC.

This clonotype was seen a single time. The genes are TRBV7-2 and TRBJ2-3; TRBD2 matches at 8 bases. This CDR3 has 17 amino acids. V trimming: 4 bases; J trimming: 0 bases; junction bases outside the gene matches: 9. From germline, CDR1 is SGHTA and CDR2 FQGNSA. DNA for the CDR3: TGTGCCAGCAGCTGGGTAGCGGGGCCCCCTAGCACAGATACGCAGTATTTT. It translates to CASSWVAGPPSTDTQYF.

This clonotype turned up a few times. The V and J genes are TRBV5-1 and TRBJ2-1; TRBD1 is a possible D gene (6 bases). Trimming removed 7 bases from V and 0 bases from J, with 11 bases in between. The V gene's germline CDR1 is SGHRS and CDR2 YFSETQ. This CDR3 region has 14 residues. The CDR3 region has the DNA TGCGCCAGCGCTCGACAGGACTCCTACAATGAGCAGTTCTTC. Translation: CASARQDSYNEQFF.

This rearrangement joins TRBV20-1 to TRBJ1-5; no firm D call. Germline V lookup: CDR1 DFQATT, CDR2 SNEGSKA (reference sequence). V dropped 5 bases and J dropped 3 bases, with 11 bases sitting between them. The CDR3 is made up of 13 amino acids. CDR3 protein: CSASIRDNQPQHF. For the CDR3, the DNA is TGCAGTGCTTCTATAAGGGACAATCAGCCCCAGCATTTT.